This T cell receptor beta chain was captured by sequencing in a study of beta chain features in type 1 diabetes. This CDR3 has 12 residues. Trimming left V 5 bases short and J 7 bases short, with 11 bases between. Germline CDR1 reads KGHSH; CDR2 reads LQKENI. The authors reverse transcribed all of the isolated RNA, so sequencing captured expressed TCRB transcripts. Libraries were prepared by immunoSEQ multiplex PCR; TCRdb keeps only in-frame clonotypes and omits some of them. This repertoire shows 600,000 to 700,000 clones, roughly 12% found once; its top ten account for more than 0.095%. This clone was observed a few times. What it binds is unknown. Overall study findings and caveats: Among patients with Type 1 diabetes, TCRB CDR3s were moderately but significantly shorter in every one of the four CD4+ subsets.

The clonotype was recovered from a man aged 25-40 years with type 1 diabetes. The sample comprised naive CD4+ T cells from blood. The rearrangement uses TRBV18 and TRBJ1-1; D possibly corresponds to TRBD1 (5 bases). The DNA for the CDR3 is TGTGCCAGCTCAAGGGGAGCAAATGAAGCTTTCTTT. Amino acid sequence: CASSRGANEAFF.